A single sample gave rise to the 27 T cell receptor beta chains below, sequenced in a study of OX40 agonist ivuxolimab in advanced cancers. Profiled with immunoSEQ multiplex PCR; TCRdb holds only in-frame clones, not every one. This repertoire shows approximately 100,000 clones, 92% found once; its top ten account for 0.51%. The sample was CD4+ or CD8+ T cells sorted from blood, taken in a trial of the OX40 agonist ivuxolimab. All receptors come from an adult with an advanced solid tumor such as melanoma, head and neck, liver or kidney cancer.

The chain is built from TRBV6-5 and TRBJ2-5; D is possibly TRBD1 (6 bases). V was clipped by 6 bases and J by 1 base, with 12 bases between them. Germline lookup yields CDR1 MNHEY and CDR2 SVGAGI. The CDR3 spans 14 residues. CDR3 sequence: CASSLQGAQETQYF. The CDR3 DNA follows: TGTGCCAGCAGCCTACAGGGAGCCCAAGAGACCCAGTACTTC.

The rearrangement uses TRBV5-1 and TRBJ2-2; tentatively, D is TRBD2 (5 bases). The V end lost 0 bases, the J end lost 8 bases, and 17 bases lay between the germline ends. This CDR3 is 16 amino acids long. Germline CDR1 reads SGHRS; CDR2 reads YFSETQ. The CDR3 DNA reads TGCGCCAGCAGCTTGGTCGGACTCCACTTGGGAGGGGAGCTGTTTTTT. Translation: CASSLVGLHLGGELFF.

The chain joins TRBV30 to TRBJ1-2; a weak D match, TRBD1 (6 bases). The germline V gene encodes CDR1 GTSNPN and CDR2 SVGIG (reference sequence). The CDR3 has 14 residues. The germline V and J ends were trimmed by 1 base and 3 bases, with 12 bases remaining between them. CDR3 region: CAWSGDRWDYGYTF. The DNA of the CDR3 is TGTGCCTGGAGTGGAGACAGGTGGGACTATGGCTACACCTTC.

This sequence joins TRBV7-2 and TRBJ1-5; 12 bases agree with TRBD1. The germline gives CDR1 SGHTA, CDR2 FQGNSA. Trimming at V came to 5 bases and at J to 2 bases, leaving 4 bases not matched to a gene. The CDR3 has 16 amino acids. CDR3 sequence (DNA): TGTGCCAGCAGCATGGGACAGGGGGCTGGCAATCAGCCCCAGCATTTT. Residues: CASSMGQGAGNQPQHF.

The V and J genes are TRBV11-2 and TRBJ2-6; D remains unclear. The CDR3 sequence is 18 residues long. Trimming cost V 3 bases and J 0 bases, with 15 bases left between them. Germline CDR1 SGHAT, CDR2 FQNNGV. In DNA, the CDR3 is TGTGCCAGCAGCTTTTTTGTCCCCGGAAGCTCTGGGGCCAACGTCCTGACTTTC. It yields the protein CASSFFVPGSSGANVLTF.

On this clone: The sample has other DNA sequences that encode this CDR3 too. The CDR3 reads CASSLLGSQETQYF. The CDR3 DNA sequence: TGCGCCAGCAGCTTGTTGGGGAGCCAAGAGACCCAGTACTTC. The chain has TRBV5-1 and TRBJ2-5; D is possibly TRBD2 (5 bases). From germline, CDR1 is SGHRS and CDR2 YFSETQ. The CDR3 loop spans 14 amino acids. V was trimmed by 1 base and J by 1 base, leaving 8 bases between them.

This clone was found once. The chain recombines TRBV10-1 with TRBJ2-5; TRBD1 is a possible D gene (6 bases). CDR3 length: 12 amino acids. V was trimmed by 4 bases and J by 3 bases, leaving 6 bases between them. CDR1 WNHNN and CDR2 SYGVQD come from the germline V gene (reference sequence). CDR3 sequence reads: CASSAGEETQYF. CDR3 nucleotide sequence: TGCGCCAGCAGTGCAGGGGAAGAGACCCAGTACTTC.

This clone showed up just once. CDR3 loop: CASQWEIRGVNEQFF. DNA of the CDR3: TGCGCCAGCCAGTGGGAGATAAGGGGAGTTAATGAGCAGTTCTTC. The gene calls are TRBV5-1 and TRBJ2-1; D is possibly TRBD1 or TRBD2 (5 bases each). Germline CDR1 SGHRS, CDR2 YFSETQ. The CDR3 runs to 15 residues. Trimming left V 7 bases short and J 7 bases short, with 21 bases between.

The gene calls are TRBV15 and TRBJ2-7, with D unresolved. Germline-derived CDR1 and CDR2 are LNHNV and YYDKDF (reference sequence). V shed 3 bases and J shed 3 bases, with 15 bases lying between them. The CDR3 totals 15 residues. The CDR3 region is CATSSVSKGLYEQYF. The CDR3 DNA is TGTGCCACCAGCAGCGTGTCCAAGGGCCTCTACGAGCAGTACTTC.

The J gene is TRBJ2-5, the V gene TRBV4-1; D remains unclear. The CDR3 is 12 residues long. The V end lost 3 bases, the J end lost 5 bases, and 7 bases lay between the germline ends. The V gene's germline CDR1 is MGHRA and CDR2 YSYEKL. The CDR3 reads CASSHDRETQYF. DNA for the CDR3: TGCGCCAGCAGCCACGATCGGGAGACCCAGTACTTC.

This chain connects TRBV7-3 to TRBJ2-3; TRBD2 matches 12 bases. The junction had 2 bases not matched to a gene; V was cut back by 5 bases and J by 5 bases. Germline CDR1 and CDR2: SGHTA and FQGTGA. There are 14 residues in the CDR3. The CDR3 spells CASSVGLAGDTQYF. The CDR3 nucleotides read TGTGCCAGCAGCGTGGGACTAGCGGGAGATACGCAGTATTTT.

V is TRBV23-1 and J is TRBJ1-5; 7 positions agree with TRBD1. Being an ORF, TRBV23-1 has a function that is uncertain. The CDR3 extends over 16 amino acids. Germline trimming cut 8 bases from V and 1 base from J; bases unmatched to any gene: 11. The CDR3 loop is CASGFTGEGSNQPQHF. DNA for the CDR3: TGCGCCAGCGGATTCACAGGGGAAGGAAGCAATCAGCCCCAGCATTTT.

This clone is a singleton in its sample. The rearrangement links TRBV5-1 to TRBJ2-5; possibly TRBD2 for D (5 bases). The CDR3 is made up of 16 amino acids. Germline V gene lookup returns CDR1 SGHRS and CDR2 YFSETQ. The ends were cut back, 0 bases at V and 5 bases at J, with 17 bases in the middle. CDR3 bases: TGCGCCAGCAGCTTGGCCGCGGGCTCCGGTCGGGAGACCCAGTACTTC. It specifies CASSLAAGSGRETQYF.

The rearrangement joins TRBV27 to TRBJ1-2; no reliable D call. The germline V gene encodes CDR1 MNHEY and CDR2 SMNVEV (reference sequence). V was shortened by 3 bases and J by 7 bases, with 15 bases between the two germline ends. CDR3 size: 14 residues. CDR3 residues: CASSLTTGESGYTF. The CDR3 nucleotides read TGTGCCAGCAGTTTGACAACCGGGGAGAGTGGCTACACCTTC.

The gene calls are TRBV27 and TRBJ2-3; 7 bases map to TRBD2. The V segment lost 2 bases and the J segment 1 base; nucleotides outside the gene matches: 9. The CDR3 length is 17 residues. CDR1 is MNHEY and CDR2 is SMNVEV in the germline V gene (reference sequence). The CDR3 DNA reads TGTGCCAGCAGTTTAATACGTGGGCTAGCGGGCACAGATACGCAGTATTTT. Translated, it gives CASSLIRGLAGTDTQYF.

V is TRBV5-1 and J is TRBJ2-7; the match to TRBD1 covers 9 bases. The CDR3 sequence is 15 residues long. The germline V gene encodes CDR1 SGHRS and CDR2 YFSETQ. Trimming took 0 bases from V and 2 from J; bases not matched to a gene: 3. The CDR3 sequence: CASSLGGTGTYEQYF. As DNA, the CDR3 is TGCGCCAGCAGCTTGGGGGGGACAGGGACCTACGAGCAGTACTTC.

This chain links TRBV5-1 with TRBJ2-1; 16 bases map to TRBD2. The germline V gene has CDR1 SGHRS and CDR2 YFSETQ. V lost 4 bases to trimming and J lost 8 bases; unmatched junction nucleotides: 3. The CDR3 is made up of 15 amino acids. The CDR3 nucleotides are TGCGCCAGCAGCCCGGGACTAGCGGGGGGGGATGAGCAGTTCTTC. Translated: CASSPGLAGGDEQFF. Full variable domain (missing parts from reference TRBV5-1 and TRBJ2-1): KAGVTQTPRYLIKTRGQQVTLSCSPISGHRSVSWYQQTPGQGLQFLFEYFSETQRNKGNFPGRFSGRQFSNSRSEMNVSTLELGDSALYLCASSPGLAGGDEQFFGPGTRLTVL.

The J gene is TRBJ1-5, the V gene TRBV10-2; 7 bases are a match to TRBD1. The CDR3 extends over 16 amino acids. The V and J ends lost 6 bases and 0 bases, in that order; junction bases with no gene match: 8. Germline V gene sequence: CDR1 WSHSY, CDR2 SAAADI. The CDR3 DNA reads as TGCGCCAGCAGGGGAGGGGGCGGCGTTAGCAATCAGCCCCAGCATTTT. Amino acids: CASRGGGGVSNQPQHF.

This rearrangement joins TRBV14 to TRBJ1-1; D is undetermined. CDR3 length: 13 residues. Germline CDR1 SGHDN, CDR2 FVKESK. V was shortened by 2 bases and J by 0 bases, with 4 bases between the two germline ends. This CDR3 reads CASSQYVNTEAFF. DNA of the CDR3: TGTGCCAGCAGCCAATACGTGAACACTGAAGCTTTCTTT. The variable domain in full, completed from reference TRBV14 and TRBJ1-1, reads EAGVTQFPSHSVIEKGQTVTLRCDPISGHDNLYWYRRVMGKEIKFLLHFVKESKQDESGMPNNRFLAERTGGTYSTLKVQPAELEDSGVYFCASSQYVNTEAFFGQGTRLTVV.

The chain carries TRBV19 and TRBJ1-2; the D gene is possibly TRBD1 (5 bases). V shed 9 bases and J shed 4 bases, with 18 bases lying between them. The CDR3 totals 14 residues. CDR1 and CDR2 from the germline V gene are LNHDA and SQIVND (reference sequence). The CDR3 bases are TGTGCCAGCCACACAAGGGACGGGACCTATGGCTACACCTTC. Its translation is CASHTRDGTYGYTF.

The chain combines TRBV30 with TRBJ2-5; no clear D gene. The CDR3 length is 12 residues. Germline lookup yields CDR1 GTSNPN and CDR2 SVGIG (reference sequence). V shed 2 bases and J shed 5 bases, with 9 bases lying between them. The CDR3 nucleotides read TGTGCCTGGAGTCGCGTGGGGGAGACCCAGTACTTC. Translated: CAWSRVGETQYF.

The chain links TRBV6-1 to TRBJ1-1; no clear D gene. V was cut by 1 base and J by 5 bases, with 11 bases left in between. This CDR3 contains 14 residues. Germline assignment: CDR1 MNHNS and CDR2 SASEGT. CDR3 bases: TGTGCCAGCAGTGAAGGAGACTCACGGACTGAAGCTTTCTTT. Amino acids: CASSEGDSRTEAFF.

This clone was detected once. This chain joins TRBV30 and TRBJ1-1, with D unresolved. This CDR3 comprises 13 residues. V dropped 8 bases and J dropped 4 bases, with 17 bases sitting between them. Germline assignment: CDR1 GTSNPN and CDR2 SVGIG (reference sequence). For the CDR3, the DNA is TGTGCCCGCCGGGTAAGTGGGTTCACTGAAGCTTTCTTT. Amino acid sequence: CARRVSGFTEAFF.

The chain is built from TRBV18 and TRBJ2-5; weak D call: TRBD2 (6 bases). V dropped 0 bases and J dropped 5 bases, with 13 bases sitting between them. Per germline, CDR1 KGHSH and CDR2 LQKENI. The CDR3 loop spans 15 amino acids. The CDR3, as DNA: TGTGCCAGCTCACCACCGGGGACTCTTGGCGAGACCCAGTACTTC. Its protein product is CASSPPGTLGETQYF.

The CDR3 reads CASSLRTGGDYGYTF. The CDR3 nucleotides read TGTGCCAGCAGCCTACGGACAGGGGGAGACTATGGCTACACCTTC. V gene TRBV14 combines with J gene TRBJ1-2, with 10 bases lining up with TRBD1. Germline V lookup: CDR1 SGHDN, CDR2 FVKESK. The CDR3 consists of 15 residues. The V and J ends lost 4 bases and 3 bases, in that order; junction bases with no gene match: 5.

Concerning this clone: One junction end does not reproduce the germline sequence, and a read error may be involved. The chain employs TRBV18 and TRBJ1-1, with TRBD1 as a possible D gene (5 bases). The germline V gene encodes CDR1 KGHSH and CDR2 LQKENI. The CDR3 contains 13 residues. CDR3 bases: TGTGCCAGCTCATCGCGAGAGGACACTGAAGCTTCCTTT. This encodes CASSSREDTEASF.

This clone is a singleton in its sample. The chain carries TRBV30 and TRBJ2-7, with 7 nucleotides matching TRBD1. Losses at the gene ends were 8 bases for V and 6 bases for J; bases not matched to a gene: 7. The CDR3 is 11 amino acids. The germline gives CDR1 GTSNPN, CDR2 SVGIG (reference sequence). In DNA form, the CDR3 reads TGTGCCCAAAAGACAGGGCGCGAGCAGTACTTC. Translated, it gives CAQKTGREQYF. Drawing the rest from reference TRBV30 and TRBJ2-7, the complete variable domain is SQTIHQWPATLVQPVGSPLSLECTVEGTSNPNLYWYRQAAGRGLQLLFYSVGIGQISSEVPQNLSASRPQDRQFILSSKKLLLSDSGFYLCAQKTGREQYFGPGTRLTVT.